Listed below are T cell receptor beta chains from one sample, sequenced in a study of blood T cell repertoires in COVID-19. Produced via immunoSEQ multiplex PCR; TCRdb's table is partial and in-frame only. The profile shows 200,000 to 300,000 clones, about nine tenths of them singletons. The sequenced material came from peripheral blood. The receptor set was obtained from a man in his forties who had recovered from COVID-19. CDR3s include the opening cysteine and the closing phenylalanine or tryptophan. A D gene is named only where the DNA matches it firmly. Not every row has a clone size; where given, it reads once, few, many or a size class.

clone_size: NA
j_call: TRBJ2-2
v_call: TRBV18
d_call: TRBD2
cdr3_aa: CASSPWRGGVTGELFF
cdr3_nt: TGTGCCAGCTCCCCGTGGCGGGGGGGCGTCACCGGGGAGCTGTTTTTT

clone_size: once
j_call: TRBJ2-2
v_call: TRBV9
d_call: NA
cdr3_aa: CASSVGGDNTGELFF
cdr3_nt: TGTGCCAGCAGCGTTGGCGGGGATAACACCGGGGAGCTGTTTTTT

clone_size: once
j_call: TRBJ2-3
v_call: TRBV9
d_call: NA
cdr3_aa: CASSVARGSTDTQYF
cdr3_nt: TGTGCCAGCAGCGTAGCGCGGGGAAGCACAGATACGCAGTATTTT

clone_size: NA
j_call: TRBJ2-3
v_call: TRBV28
d_call: TRBD2
cdr3_aa: CATVGLAGADTQYF
cdr3_nt: TGTGCCACCGTAGGACTAGCGGGAGCAGATACGCAGTATTTT

clone_size: NA
j_call: TRBJ2-7
v_call: TRBV11-2
d_call: NA
cdr3_aa: CASSLRRGISYEQYF
cdr3_nt: TGTGCCAGCAGCTTGCGCCGGGGGATTTCCTACGAGCAGTACTTC

clone_size: NA
j_call: TRBJ1-2
v_call: TRBV29-1
d_call: NA
cdr3_aa: CSVDGAGGNLNYGYTF
cdr3_nt: TGCAGCGTTGATGGGGCGGGGGGCAATCTTAACTATGGCTACACCTTC

clone_size: NA
j_call: TRBJ2-7
v_call: TRBV19
d_call: NA
cdr3_aa: CASSTLYEQYF
cdr3_nt: TGTGCCAGTAGTACCCTCTACGAGCAGTACTTC

clone_size: NA
j_call: TRBJ2-3
v_call: TRBV7-9
d_call: TRBD2
cdr3_aa: CASSFFGTSGGNTDTQYF
cdr3_nt: TGTGCCAGCAGCTTCTTTGGGACTAGCGGGGGGAACACAGATACGCAGTATTTT

clone_size: NA
j_call: TRBJ1-1
v_call: TRBV6-2/TRBV6-3
d_call: NA
cdr3_aa: CASSSRAEAFF
cdr3_nt: TGTGCCAGCAGCTCCCGAGCTGAAGCTTTCTTT

clone_size: NA
j_call: TRBJ2-7
v_call: TRBV5-1
d_call: NA
cdr3_aa: CASSLDRGVYEQYF
cdr3_nt: TGCGCCAGCAGCTTGGATAGGGGTGTTTACGAGCAGTACTTC

clone_size: NA
j_call: TRBJ2-5
v_call: TRBV7-2
d_call: NA
cdr3_aa: CASSYRMETQYF
cdr3_nt: TGTGCCAGCAGCTACAGAATGGAGACCCAGTACTTC

clone_size: NA
j_call: TRBJ2-7
v_call: TRBV5-4
d_call: TRBD2
cdr3_aa: CASSKPGTSDYEQYF
cdr3_nt: TGTGCCAGCAGCAAACCCGGGACTAGCGACTACGAGCAGTACTTC

clone_size: NA
j_call: TRBJ1-1
v_call: TRBV9
d_call: TRBD1
cdr3_aa: CASSRGQGSEAFF
cdr3_nt: TGTGCCAGCAGCCGAGGACAGGGCTCTGAAGCTTTCTTT

clone_size: NA
j_call: TRBJ1-2
v_call: TRBV4-1
d_call: NA
cdr3_aa: CASSQERAGIYGYTF
cdr3_nt: TGCGCCAGCAGCCAAGAAAGGGCGGGAATCTATGGCTACACCTTC

clone_size: NA
j_call: TRBJ1-1
v_call: TRBV3-1/TRBV3-2
d_call: TRBD1
cdr3_aa: CASSQDLRYWGQGRYTEAFF
cdr3_nt: TGTGCCAGCAGCCAAGATCTTCGATATTGGGGACAGGGTCGTTACACTGAAGCTTTCTTT

clone_size: NA
j_call: TRBJ2-5
v_call: TRBV7-7
d_call: TRBD2
cdr3_aa: CASSPAGVGSETQYF
cdr3_nt: TGTGCCAGCAGCCCAGCGGGAGTGGGGTCAGAGACCCAGTACTTC

clone_size: NA
j_call: TRBJ1-5
v_call: TRBV21-1
d_call: NA
cdr3_aa: CASSKDPNSNQPQHF
cdr3_nt: TGTGCCAGCAGCAAAGATCCAAATAGCAATCAGCCCCAGCATTTT

clone_size: NA
j_call: TRBJ2-7
v_call: TRBV18
d_call: TRBD1
cdr3_aa: CASSLDRSSYEQYF
cdr3_nt: TGTGCCAGCTCTTTGGACAGGAGCTCCTACGAGCAGTACTTC

clone_size: NA
j_call: TRBJ2-7
v_call: TRBV6-5
d_call: NA
cdr3_aa: CASTMRQGGPYEQYF
cdr3_nt: TGTGCCAGCACCATGAGACAGGGAGGTCCCTACGAGCAGTACTTC